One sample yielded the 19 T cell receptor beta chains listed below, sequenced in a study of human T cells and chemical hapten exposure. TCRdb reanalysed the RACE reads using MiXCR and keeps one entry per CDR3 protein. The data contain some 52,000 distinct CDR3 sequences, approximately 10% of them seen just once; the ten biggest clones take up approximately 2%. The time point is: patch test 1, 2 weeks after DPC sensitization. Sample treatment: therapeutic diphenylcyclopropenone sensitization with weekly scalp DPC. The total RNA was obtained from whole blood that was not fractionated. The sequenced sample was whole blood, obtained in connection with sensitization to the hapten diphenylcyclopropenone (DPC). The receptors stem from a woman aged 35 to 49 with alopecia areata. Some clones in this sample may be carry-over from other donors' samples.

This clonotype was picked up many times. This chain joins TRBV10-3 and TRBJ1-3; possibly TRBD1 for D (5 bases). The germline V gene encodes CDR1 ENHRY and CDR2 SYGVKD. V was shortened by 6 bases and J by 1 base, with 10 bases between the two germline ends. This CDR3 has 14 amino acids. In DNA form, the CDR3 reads TGTGCCATCAGCGAGGGGTGGTCTGGAAACACCATATATTTT. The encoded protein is CAISEGWSGNTIYF.

CDR3 in DNA: TGTGCCAGCAGCTTGGCGCTAGCGGGGGGTGGAGAGCAGTTCTTC. Translated: CASSLALAGGGEQFF. V and J are TRBV11-2 and TRBJ2-1, with TRBD2 identical over 11 bases. The CDR3 length is 15 residues. Trimming at V came to 3 bases and at J to 10 bases, leaving 8 bases not matched to a gene. The germline gives CDR1 SGHAT, CDR2 FQNNGV.

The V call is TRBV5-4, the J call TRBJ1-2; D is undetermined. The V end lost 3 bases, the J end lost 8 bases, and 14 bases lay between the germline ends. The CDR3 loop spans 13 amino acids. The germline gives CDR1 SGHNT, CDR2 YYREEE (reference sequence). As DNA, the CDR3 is TGTGCCAGCAGCTCCCCATCAAACGGGGGCTACACCTTC. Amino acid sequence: CASSSPSNGGYTF. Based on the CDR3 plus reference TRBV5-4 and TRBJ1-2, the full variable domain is ETGVTQSPTHLIKTRGQQVTLRCSSQSGHNTVSWYQQALGQGPQFIFQYYREEENGRGNFPPRFSGLQFPNYSSELNVNALELDDSALYLCASSSPSNGGYTFGSGTRLTVV.

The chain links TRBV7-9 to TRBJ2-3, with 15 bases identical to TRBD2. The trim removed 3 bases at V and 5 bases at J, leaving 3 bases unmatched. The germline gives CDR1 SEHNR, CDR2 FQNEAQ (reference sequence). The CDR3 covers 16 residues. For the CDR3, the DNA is TGTGCCAGCAGCTTCCCGGGACTAGCGGGAGGAGATACGCAGTATTTT. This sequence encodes CASSFPGLAGGDTQYF.

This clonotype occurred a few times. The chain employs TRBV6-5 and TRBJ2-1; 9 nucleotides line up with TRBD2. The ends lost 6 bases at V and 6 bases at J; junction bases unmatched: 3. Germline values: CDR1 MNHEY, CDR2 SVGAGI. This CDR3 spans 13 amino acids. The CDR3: CASRTSGSNEQFF. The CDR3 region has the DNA TGTGCCAGCAGGACTAGCGGAAGCAATGAGCAGTTCTTC.

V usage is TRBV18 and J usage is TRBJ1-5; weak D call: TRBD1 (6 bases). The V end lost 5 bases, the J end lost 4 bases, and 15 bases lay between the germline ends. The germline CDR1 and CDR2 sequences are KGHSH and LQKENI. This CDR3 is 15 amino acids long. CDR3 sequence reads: CASSGGTRGNQPQHF. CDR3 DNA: TGTGCCAGCTCAGGGGGGACACGGGGTAATCAGCCCCAGCATTTT.

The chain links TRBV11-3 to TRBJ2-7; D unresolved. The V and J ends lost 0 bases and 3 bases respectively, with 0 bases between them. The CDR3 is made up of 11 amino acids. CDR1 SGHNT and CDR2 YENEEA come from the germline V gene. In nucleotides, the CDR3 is TGTGCCAGCAGCTTAGACTACGAGCAGTACTTC. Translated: CASSLDYEQYF.

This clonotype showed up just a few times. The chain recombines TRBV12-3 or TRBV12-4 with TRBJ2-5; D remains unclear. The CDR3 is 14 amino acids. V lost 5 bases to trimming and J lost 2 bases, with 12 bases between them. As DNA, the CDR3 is TGTGCCAGCAGTAACGGGCTCCCACAAGAGACCCAGTACTTC. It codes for CASSNGLPQETQYF.

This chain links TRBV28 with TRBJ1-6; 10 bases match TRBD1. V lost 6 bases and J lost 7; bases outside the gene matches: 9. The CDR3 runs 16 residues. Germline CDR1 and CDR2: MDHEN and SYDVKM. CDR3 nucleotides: TGTGCCAGCAGAAGCCCGGGACAGGGGAACAATTCACCCCTCCACTTT. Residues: CASRSPGQGNNSPLHF. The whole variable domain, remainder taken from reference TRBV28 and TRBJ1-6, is DVKVTQSSRYLVKRTGEKVFLECVQDMDHENMFWYRQDPGLGLRLIYFSYDVKMKEKGDIPEGYSVSREKKERFSLILESASTNQTSMYLCASRSPGQGNNSPLHFGNGTRLTVT.

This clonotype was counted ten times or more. DNA of the CDR3: TGTGCCAGCAAGGGACAGGGGAGTGGCTACACCTTC. Amino acids: CASKGQGSGYTF. The gene calls are TRBV19 and TRBJ1-2; 10 bases align to TRBD1. The CDR3 runs to 12 residues. Germline V gene data show CDR1 as LNHDA and CDR2 as SQIVND (reference sequence). The ends lost 9 bases at V and 7 bases at J; junction bases unmatched: 5.

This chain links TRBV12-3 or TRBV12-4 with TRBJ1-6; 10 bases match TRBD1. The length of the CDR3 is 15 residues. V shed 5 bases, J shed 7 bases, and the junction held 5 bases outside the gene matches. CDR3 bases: TGTGCCAGCAGTCTCCGGGACAGGGGAAATTCACCCCTCCACTTT. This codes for CASSLRDRGNSPLHF.

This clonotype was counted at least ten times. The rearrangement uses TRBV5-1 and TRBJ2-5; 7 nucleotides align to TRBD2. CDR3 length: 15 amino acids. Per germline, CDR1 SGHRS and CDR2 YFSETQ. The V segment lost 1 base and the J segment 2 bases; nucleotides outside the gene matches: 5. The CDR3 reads CASSLTGGSQETQYF. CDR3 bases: TGCGCCAGCAGCTTGACCGGGGGGTCACAAGAGACCCAGTACTTC. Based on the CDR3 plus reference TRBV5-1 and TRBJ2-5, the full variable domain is KAGVTQTPRYLIKTRGQQVTLSCSPISGHRSVSWYQQTPGQGLQFLFEYFSETQRNKGNFPGRFSGRQFSNSRSEMNVSTLELGDSALYLCASSLTGGSQETQYFGPGTRLLVL.

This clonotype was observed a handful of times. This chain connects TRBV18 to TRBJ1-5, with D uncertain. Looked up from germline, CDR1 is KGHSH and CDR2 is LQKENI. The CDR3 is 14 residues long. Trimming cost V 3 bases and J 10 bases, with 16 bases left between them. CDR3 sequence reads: CASSPSQAISPQHF. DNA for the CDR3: TGTGCCAGCTCACCTTCTCAGGCGATCAGCCCCCAGCATTTT.

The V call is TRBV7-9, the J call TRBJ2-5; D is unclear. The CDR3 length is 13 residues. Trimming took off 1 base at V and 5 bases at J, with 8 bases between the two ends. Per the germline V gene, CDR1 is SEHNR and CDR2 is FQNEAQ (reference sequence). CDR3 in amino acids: CASSLGVTETQYF. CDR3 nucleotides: TGTGCCAGCAGCTTAGGGGTGACGGAGACCCAGTACTTC.

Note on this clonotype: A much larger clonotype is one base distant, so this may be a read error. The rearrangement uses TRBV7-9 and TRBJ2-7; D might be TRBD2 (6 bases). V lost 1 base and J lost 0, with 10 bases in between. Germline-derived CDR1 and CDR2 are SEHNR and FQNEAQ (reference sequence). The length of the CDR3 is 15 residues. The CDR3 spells CASSLGISGSYEQYF. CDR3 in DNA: TGTGCCAGCAGCTTAGGGATTAGCGGCTCCTACGAGCAGTACTTC.

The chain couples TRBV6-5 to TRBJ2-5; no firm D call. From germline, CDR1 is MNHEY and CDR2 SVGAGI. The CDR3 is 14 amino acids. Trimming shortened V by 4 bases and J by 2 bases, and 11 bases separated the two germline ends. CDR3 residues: CASSLSRPQETQYF. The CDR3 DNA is TGTGCCAGCAGTTTAAGTCGGCCTCAAGAGACCCAGTACTTC.

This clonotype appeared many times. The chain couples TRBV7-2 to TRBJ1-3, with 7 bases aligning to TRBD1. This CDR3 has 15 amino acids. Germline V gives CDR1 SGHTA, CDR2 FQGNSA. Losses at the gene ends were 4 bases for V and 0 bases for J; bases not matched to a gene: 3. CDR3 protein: CASSSRTGSGNTIYF. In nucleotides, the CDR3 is TGTGCCAGCAGCTCACGGACAGGCTCTGGAAACACCATATATTTT.

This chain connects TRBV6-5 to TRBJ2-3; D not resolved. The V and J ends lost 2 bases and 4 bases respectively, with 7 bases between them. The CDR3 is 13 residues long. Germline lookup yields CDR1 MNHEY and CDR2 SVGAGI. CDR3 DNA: TGTGCCAGCAGTTACGAGGCAGCAGATACGCAGTATTTT. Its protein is CASSYEAADTQYF.

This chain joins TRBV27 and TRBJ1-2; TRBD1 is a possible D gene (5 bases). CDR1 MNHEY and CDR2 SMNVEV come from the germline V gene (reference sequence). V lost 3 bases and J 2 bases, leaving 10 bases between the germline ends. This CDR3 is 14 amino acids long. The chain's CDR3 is CASSFSGRNYGYTF. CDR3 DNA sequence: TGTGCCAGCAGTTTTTCGGGACGGAACTATGGCTACACCTTC.